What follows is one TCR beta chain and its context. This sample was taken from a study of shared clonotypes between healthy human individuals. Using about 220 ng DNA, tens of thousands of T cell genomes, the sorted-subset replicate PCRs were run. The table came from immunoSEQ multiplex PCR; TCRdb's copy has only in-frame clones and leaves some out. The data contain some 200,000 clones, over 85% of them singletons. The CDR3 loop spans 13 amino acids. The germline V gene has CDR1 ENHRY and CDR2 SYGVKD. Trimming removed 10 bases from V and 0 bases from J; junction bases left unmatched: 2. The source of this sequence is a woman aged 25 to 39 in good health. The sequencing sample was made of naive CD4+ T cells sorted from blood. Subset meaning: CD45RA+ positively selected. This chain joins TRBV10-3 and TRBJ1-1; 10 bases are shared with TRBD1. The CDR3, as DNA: TGTGCCACGGGACAGGGGATGAACACTGAAGCTTTCTTT. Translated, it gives CATGQGMNTEAFF.